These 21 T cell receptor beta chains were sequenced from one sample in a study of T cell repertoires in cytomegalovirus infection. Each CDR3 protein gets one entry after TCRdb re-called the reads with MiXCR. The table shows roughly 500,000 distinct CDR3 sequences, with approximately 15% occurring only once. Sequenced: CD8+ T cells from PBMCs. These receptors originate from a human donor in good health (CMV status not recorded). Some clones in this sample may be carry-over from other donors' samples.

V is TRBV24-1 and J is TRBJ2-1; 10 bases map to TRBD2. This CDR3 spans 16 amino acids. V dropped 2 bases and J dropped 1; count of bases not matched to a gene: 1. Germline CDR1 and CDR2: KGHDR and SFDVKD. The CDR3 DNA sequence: TGTGCCACCAGTGATTGGACTAGCGGTTCCTACAATGAGCAGTTCTTC. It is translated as CATSDWTSGSYNEQFF.

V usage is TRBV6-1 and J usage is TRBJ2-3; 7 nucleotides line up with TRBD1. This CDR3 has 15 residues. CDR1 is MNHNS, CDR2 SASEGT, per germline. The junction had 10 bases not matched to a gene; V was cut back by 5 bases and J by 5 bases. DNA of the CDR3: TGTGCCAGCAGTAGAACAGGGGTGGCTGAAGATACGCAGTATTTT. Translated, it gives CASSRTGVAEDTQYF.

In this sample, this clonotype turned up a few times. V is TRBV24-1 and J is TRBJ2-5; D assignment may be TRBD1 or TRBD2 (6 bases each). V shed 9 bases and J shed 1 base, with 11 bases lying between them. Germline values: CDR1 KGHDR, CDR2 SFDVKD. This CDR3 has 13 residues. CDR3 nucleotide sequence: TGTGCCACCTTCGGGGGCGTCCAAGAGACCCAGTACTTC. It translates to CATFGGVQETQYF.

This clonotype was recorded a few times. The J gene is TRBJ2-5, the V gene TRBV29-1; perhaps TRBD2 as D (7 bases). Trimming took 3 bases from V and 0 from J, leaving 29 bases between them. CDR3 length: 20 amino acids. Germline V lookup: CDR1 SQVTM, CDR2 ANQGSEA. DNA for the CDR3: TGCAGCGTTGATCCCTCTGGGGGGGGGCGACTAGTGCTGTACCAAGAGACCCAGTACTTC. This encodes CSVDPSGGGRLVLYQETQYF. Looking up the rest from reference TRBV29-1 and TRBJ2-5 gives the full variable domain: SAVISQKPSRDICQRGTSLTIQCQVDSQVTMMFWYRQQPGQSLTLIATANQGSEATYESGFVIDKFPISRPNLTFSTLTVSNMSPEDSSIYLCSVDPSGGGRLVLYQETQYFGPGTRLLVL.

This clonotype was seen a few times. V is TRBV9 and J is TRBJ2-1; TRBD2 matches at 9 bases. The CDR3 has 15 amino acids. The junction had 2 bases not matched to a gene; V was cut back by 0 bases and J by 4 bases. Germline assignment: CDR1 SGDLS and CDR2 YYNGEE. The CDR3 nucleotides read TGTGCCAGCAGCGTAGGTAGCGGGGGTTACAATGAGCAGTTCTTC. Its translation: CASSVGSGGYNEQFF. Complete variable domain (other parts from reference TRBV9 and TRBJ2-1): DSGVTQTPKHLITATGQRVTLRCSPRSGDLSVYWYQQSLDQGLQFLIQYYNGEERAKGNILERFSAQQFPDLHSELNLSSLELGDSALYFCASSVGSGGYNEQFFGPGTRLTVL.

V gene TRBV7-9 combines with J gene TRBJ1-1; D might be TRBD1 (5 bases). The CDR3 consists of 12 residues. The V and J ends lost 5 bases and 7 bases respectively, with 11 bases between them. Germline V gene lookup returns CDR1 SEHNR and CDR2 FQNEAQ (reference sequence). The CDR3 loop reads CASSRPGGEAFF. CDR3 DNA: TGTGCCAGCAGCCGCCCGGGGGGTGAAGCTTTCTTT.

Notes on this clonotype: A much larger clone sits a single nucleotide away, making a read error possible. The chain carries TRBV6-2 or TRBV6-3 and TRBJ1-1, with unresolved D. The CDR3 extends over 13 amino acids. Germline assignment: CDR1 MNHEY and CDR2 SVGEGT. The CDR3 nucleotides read TGTGCCACCGGAAGGGCATTGAACACTGTAGCTTTCTTT. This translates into CATGRALNTVAFF.

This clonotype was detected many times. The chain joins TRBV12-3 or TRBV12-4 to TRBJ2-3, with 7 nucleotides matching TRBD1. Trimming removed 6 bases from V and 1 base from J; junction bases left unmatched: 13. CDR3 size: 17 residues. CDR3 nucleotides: TGTGCCAGCAGCCCACCCCCGACAGGGTCAGGCACAGATACGCAGTATTTT. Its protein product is CASSPPPTGSGTDTQYF.

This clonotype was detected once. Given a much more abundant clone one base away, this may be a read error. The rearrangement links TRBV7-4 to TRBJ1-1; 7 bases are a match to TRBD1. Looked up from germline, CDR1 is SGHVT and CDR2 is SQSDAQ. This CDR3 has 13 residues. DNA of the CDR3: TGTGCCAGCAGCACAGGGGTGAAAACTGAAGCTTTCTTT. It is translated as CASSTGVKTEAFF.

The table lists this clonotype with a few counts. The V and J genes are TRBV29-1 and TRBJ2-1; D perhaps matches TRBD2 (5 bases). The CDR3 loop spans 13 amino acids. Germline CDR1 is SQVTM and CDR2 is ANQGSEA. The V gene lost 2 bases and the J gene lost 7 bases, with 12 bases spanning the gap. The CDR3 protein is CSVESEDRNEQFF. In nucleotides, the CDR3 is TGCAGCGTTGAATCGGAGGACCGGAATGAGCAGTTCTTC.

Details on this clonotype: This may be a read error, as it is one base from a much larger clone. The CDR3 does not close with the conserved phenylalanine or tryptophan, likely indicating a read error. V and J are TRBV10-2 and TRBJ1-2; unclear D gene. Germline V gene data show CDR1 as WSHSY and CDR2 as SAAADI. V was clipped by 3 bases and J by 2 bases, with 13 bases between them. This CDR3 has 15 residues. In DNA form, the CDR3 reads TGCGCCAGCAGTGACGGCGGCAGCCCAAACTATGGCTACACCTTA. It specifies CASSDGGSPNYGYTL.

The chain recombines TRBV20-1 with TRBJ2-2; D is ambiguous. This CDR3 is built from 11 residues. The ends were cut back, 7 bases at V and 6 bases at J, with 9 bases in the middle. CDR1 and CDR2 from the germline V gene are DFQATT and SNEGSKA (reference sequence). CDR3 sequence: CSDPRAGELFF. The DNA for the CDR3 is TGCAGTGACCCGCGAGCCGGGGAGCTGTTTTTT.

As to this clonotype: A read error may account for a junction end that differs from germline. The CDR3 DNA follows: TGTGCCGTAACTAGCGGGAGGGTAGAATGGGTCTTC. It translates to CAVTSGRVEWVF. The chain combines TRBV2 with TRBJ2-1, with 13 bases identical to TRBD2. The CDR3 totals 12 residues. CDR1 and CDR2 (germline): SNHLY, FYNNEI.

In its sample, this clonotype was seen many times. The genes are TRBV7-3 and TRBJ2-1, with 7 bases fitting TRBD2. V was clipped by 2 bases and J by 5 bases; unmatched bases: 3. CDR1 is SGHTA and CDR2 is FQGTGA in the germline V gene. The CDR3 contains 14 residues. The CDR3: CASSLGGGNNEQFF. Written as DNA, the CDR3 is TGTGCCAGCAGCTTAGGCGGGGGAAACAATGAGCAGTTCTTC.

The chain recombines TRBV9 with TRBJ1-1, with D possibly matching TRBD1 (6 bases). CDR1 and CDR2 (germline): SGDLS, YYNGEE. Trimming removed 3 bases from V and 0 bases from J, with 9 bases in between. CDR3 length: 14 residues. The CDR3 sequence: CASSEQGMNTEAFF. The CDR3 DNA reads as TGTGCCAGCAGCGAACAGGGCATGAACACTGAAGCTTTCTTT.

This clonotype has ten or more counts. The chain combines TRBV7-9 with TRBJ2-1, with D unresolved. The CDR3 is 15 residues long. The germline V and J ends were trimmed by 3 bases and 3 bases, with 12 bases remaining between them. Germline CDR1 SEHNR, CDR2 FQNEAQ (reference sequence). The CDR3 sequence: CASSFSRVIYNEQFF. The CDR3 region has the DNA TGTGCCAGCAGCTTCTCAAGGGTGATCTACAATGAGCAGTTCTTC.

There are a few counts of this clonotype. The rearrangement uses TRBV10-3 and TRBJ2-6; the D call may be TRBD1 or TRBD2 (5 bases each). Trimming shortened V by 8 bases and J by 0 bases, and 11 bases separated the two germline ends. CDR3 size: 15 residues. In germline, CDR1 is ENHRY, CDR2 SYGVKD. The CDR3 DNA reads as TGTGCCATCCGAGGGGCTATCTCTGGGGCCAACGTCCTGACTTTC. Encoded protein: CAIRGAISGANVLTF.

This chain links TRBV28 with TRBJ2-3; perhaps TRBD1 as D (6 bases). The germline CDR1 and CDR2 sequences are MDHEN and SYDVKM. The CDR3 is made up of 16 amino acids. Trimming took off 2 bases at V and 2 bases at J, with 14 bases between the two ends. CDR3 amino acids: CASSLPDRWDTDTQYF. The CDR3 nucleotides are TGTGCCAGCAGTTTACCCGACAGGTGGGACACAGATACGCAGTATTTT.

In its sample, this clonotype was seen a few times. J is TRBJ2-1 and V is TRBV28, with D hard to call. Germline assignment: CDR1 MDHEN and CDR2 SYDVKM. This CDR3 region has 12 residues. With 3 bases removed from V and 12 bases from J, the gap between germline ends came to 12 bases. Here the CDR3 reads CASSFTARGQFF. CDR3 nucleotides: TGTGCCAGCAGTTTTACGGCCCGCGGGCAGTTCTTC.

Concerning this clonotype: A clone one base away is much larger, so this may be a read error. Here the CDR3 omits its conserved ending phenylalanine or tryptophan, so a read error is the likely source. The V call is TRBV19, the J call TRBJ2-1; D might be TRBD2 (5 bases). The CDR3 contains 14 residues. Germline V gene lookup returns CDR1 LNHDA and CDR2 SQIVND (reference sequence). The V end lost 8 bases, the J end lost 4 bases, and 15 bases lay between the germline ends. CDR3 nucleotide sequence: TGTGCCAGTGCCACTAGAAACATATACAATGAGCAGTTCTTA. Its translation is CASATRNIYNEQFL.

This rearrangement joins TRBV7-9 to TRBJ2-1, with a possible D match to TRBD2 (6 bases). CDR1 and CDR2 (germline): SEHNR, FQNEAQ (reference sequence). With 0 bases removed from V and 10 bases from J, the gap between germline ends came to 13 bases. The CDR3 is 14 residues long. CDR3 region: CASSLASVGREQFF. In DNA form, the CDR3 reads TGTGCCAGCAGCTTAGCGAGTGTCGGGAGAGAGCAGTTCTTC.